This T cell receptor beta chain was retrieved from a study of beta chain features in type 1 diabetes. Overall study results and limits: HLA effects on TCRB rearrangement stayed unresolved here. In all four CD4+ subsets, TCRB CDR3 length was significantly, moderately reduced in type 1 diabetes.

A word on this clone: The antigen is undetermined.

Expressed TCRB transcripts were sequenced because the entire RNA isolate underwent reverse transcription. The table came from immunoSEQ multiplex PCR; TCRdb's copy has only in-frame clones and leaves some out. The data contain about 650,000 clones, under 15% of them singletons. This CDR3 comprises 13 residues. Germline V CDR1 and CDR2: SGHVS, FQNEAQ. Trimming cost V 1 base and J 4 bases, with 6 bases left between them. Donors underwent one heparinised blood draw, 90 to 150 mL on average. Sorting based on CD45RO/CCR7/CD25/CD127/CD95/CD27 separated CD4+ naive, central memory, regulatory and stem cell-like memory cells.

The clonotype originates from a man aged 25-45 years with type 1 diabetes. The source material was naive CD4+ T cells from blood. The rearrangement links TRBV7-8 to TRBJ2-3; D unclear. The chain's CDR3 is CASSLVGSDTQYF. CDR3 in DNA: TGTGCCAGCAGCTTAGTAGGATCAGATACGCAGTATTTT.